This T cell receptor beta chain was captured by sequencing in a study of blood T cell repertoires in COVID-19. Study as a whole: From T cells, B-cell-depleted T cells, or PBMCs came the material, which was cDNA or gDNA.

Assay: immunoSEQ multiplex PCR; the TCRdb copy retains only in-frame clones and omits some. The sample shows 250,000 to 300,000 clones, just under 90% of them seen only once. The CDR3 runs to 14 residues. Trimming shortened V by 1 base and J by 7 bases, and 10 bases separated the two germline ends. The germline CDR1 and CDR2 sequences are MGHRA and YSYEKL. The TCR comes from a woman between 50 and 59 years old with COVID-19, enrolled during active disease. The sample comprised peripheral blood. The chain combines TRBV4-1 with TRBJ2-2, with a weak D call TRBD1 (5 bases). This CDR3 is CASSQGQGGGELFF. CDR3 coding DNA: TGCGCCAGCAGCCAAGGCCAGGGTGGCGGGGAGCTGTTTTTT.